One sample yielded the 10 T cell receptor beta chains listed below, sequenced in a study of radiotherapy plus CTLA-4 blockade in lung cancer. TCRdb keeps only in-frame clones here, not all; method: immunoSEQ multiplex PCR. Of some 70,000 clones in the sample, around 80% were seen once. Sequenced here: peripheral blood, sampled from a patient treated with radiotherapy plus ipilimumab. Every receptor here comes from a human donor with non-small cell lung cancer who had a complete response to radiotherapy plus ipilimumab.

This clone was seen a handful of times. The chain combines TRBV7-9 with TRBJ1-6, with TRBD1 matching over 8 bases. CDR1 and CDR2 from the germline V gene are SEHNR and FQNEAQ (reference sequence). After removal of 1 base from V and 10 bases from J, the junction contained 9 bases not matched to a gene. The CDR3 has 16 residues. CDR3: CASSLDPGTGSSPLHF. The CDR3 DNA reads TGTGCCAGCAGCTTAGACCCCGGGACAGGATCCTCACCCCTCCACTTT.

The chain uses TRBV19 and TRBJ1-1; a possible D gene is TRBD1 (5 bases). The V end lost 4 bases, the J end lost 1 base, and 10 bases lay between the germline ends. Per germline, CDR1 LNHDA and CDR2 SQIVND (reference sequence). The CDR3 spans 14 residues. The CDR3 protein is CASSTRTGNTEAFF. CDR3 DNA sequence: TGTGCCAGTAGTACCCGAACAGGGAACACTGAAGCTTTCTTT. The variable domain in full, with the rest retrieved from reference TRBV19 and TRBJ1-1, is DGGITQSPKYLFRKEGQNVTLSCEQNLNHDAMYWYRQDPGQGLRLIYYSQIVNDFQKGDIAEGYSVSREKKESFPLTVTSAQKNPTAFYLCASSTRTGNTEAFFGQGTRLTVV.

The CDR3 DNA reads TGTGCCAGCAGTGGGACAGGCGCTAACTATGGCTACACCTTC. This gives the protein CASSGTGANYGYTF. The chain has TRBV9 and TRBJ1-2; the match to TRBD1 covers 8 bases. This CDR3 contains 14 residues. The V segment lost 5 bases and the J segment 0 bases; nucleotides outside the gene matches: 3. Germline V CDR1 and CDR2: SGDLS, YYNGEE.

In its sample, this clone was seen once. The chain recombines TRBV5-1 with TRBJ1-6, with D perhaps TRBD1 (5 bases). CDR3 length: 14 residues. Trimming took 3 bases from V and 5 from J, leaving 9 bases between them. Germline V gene data show CDR1 as SGHRS and CDR2 as YFSETQ. CDR3 sequence reads: CASSSQGDNSPLHF. The CDR3 DNA sequence: TGCGCCAGCAGCTCCCAGGGAGATAATTCACCCCTCCACTTT.

This chain links TRBV2 with TRBJ1-1; D unclear. CDR1 SNHLY and CDR2 FYNNEI come from the germline V gene. The CDR3 spans 11 residues. Trimming stripped 3 bases from V and 8 bases from J, with 7 bases between. The CDR3 DNA reads TGTGCCAGCAGTGACTATGGAGAAGCTTTCTTT. Translated: CASSDYGEAFF. Combining the CDR3 with reference TRBV2 and TRBJ1-1 gives the whole variable domain EPEVTQTPSHQVTQMGQEVILRCVPISNHLYFYWYRQILGQKVEFLVSFYNNEISEKSEIFDDQFSVERPDGSNFTLKIRSTKLEDSAMYFCASSDYGEAFFGQGTRLTVV.

The gene calls are TRBV2 and TRBJ1-1; D is unresolved. The CDR3 consists of 14 residues. Germline assignment: CDR1 SNHLY and CDR2 FYNNEI. Trimming removed 0 bases at V and 1 base at J, with 6 bases between. CDR3 in DNA: TGTGCCAGCAGTGAAGCCAGGAGGAACACTGAAGCTTTCTTT. This translates into CASSEARRNTEAFF.

Note on this clone: The germline gene is not matched at one end of the junction; a read error may be the cause. The rearrangement uses TRBV7-7 and TRBJ2-3, with 9 bases aligning to TRBD2. The length of the CDR3 is 15 residues. Germline CDR1 is SSHAT and CDR2 is FNYEAQ (reference sequence). The CDR3 DNA follows: TGTGCTAGCAGCTTAAGCGGGGGGCGCACAGATACGCAGTATTTT. It specifies CASSLSGGRTDTQYF.

This chain joins TRBV11-3 and TRBJ1-1; D remains ambiguous. Trimming cost V 2 bases and J 5 bases, with 9 bases left between them. Germline-derived CDR1 and CDR2 are SGHNT and YENEEA. CDR3 length: 13 amino acids. CDR3 DNA: TGTGCCAGCAGCTTAAGGGAGGGAACTGAAGCTTTCTTT. Translation gives CASSLREGTEAFF.

In the case of this clone: Distinct nucleotide sequences in the sample also encode this CDR3. The rearrangement links TRBV30 to TRBJ1-6; D perhaps matches TRBD1 (6 bases). Germline V gene data show CDR1 as GTSNPN and CDR2 as SVGIG (reference sequence). The CDR3 has 15 amino acids. Trimming shortened V by 0 bases and J by 6 bases, and 12 bases separated the two germline ends. The CDR3 region is CAWSVHDRFNSPLHF. CDR3 DNA: TGTGCCTGGAGTGTACACGACAGGTTTAATTCACCCCTCCACTTT.

This clone has only one observation. This chain joins TRBV29-1 and TRBJ2-5, with 14 positions matching TRBD2. The CDR3 is 18 residues long. V shed 1 base, J shed 2 bases, and the junction held 9 bases outside the gene matches. Germline loops: CDR1 SQVTM, CDR2 ANQGSEA. CDR3: CSVEGGTSGSALQETQYF. The CDR3 coding sequence is TGCAGCGTTGAAGGAGGGACTAGCGGGAGTGCCCTACAAGAGACCCAGTACTTC.